These 12 T cell receptor beta chains were all obtained from the same sample, sequenced in a study of post-analysis software for immune sequencing data. General observations from the study: TRBV segments more frequent in patients than in controls numbered roughly five and included TRBV5-6, TRBV5-1 and TRBV20-1.

Unique molecular identifiers were present in the TCR beta cDNA libraries. One entry per CDR3 protein, called by TCRdb with MiXCR from the PCR reads. Of about 260,000 distinct CDR3 sequences in the sample, 36% were seen once. No antigens are known for them. The sequenced sample was blood. The receptors originated from a girl aged 5-17 years with multiple sclerosis.

In this sample, this clonotype turned up many times. In nucleotides, the CDR3 is TGTGCCAGCAGCTTAGGTACAGGGGGTGCTGAAGCTTTCTTT. Translation: CASSLGTGGAEAFF. The chain combines TRBV7-2 with TRBJ1-1, with TRBD1 matching over 8 bases. This CDR3 region has 14 residues. V dropped 1 base and J dropped 6; count of bases not matched to a gene: 4. Germline CDR1 is SGHTA and CDR2 is FQGNSA. The whole variable domain, remainder taken from reference TRBV7-2 and TRBJ1-1, is GAGVSQSPSNKVTEKGKDVELRCDPISGHTALYWYRQSLGQGLEFLIYFQGNSAPDKSGLPSDRFSAERTGGSVSTLTIQRTQQEDSAVYLCASSLGTGGAEAFFGQGTRLTVV.

This clonotype was found a few times. This chain uses TRBV5-1 with TRBJ1-2; no reliable D call. Trimming stripped 1 base from V and 6 bases from J, with 13 bases between. Germline CDR1 is SGHRS and CDR2 is YFSETQ. The CDR3 has 14 amino acids. CDR3 region: CASSLRHPEDGYTF. In DNA form, the CDR3 reads TGCGCCAGCAGCTTGCGGCATCCGGAGGATGGCTACACCTTC.

This clonotype was seen ten or more times. The rearrangement links TRBV5-6 to TRBJ2-5; TRBD2 agrees at 15 bases. V dropped 3 bases and J dropped 3; count of bases not matched to a gene: 3. CDR3 length equals 16 residues. Per the germline V gene, CDR1 is SGHDT and CDR2 is YYEEEE. CDR3 in amino acids: CASSYWTSGGEETQYF. CDR3 DNA: TGTGCCAGCAGCTACTGGACTAGCGGGGGGGAAGAGACCCAGTACTTC.

This clonotype showed up many times. The chain has TRBV12-3 or TRBV12-4 and TRBJ2-1, with a weak D call TRBD2 (5 bases). CDR3 length: 14 amino acids. V shed 8 bases and J shed 3 bases, with 14 bases lying between them. The CDR3 DNA reads as TGTGCCAGCCCCACCGGGAACATCTACAATGAGCAGTTCTTC. Its protein is CASPTGNIYNEQFF.

The gene calls are TRBV7-2 and TRBJ1-1; maybe TRBD1 (6 bases). In germline, CDR1 is SGHTA, CDR2 FQGNSA. Trimming left V 5 bases short and J 5 bases short, with 15 bases between. The length of the CDR3 is 14 residues. The CDR3 spells CASSPGRGRTEAFF. Here the CDR3 DNA reads TGTGCCAGCAGCCCCGGCAGGGGAAGGACTGAAGCTTTCTTT.

In regard to this clonotype: Given a much more abundant clone one base away, this may be a read error. The chain joins TRBV10-3 to TRBJ2-7; 9 bases are a match to TRBD1. CDR1 is ENHRY, CDR2 SYGVKD, per germline. The CDR3 consists of 15 residues. Germline trimming cut 4 bases from V and 6 bases from J; bases unmatched to any gene: 10. The CDR3 spells CAISGRGGQGGEQYF. Here the CDR3 DNA reads TGTGCCATCAGTGGGCGCGGGGGACAGGGAGGCGAGCAGTACTTC.

The table lists this clonotype with many counts. This rearrangement joins TRBV29-1 to TRBJ2-5; 9 bases match TRBD2. J lost 6 bases, V lost 5 bases, and 7 bases had no gene match. Germline V gene sequence: CDR1 SQVTM, CDR2 ANQGSEA. The CDR3 length is 13 residues. CDR3 bases: TGCAGCGTTCTCCCAGCGGGAGGCAAGACCCAGTACTTC. This codes for CSVLPAGGKTQYF.

This clonotype was recorded many times. The chain carries TRBV5-8 and TRBJ2-7, with D perhaps matching TRBD2 (6 bases). Trimming took 3 bases from V and 6 from J, leaving 16 bases between them. CDR3 size: 14 residues. Per the germline V gene, CDR1 is SGHTS and CDR2 is YDEGEE. CDR3 in amino acids: CASSWRAAAGEQYF. CDR3 nucleotides: TGTGCCAGCAGCTGGAGGGCGGCGGCGGGCGAGCAGTACTTC.

Turning to this clonotype: A much larger clone sits a single nucleotide away, making a read error possible. The chain combines TRBV28 with TRBJ2-7, with a weak D call TRBD2 (6 bases). The V and J ends lost 9 bases and 7 bases respectively, with 13 bases between them. CDR3 length: 11 amino acids. Germline V gene data show CDR1 as MDHEN and CDR2 as SYDVKM. The CDR3 DNA sequence: TGTGCCAGTGCGGGAAACAATGAGCAGTACTTC. Amino acid sequence: CASAGNNEQYF.

This clonotype was recorded at least ten times. The chain links TRBV10-3 to TRBJ2-3; 11 bases line up with TRBD2. The V gene's germline CDR1 is ENHRY and CDR2 SYGVKD. The junction had 2 bases not matched to a gene; V was cut back by 5 bases and J by 4 bases. The CDR3 covers 14 residues. CDR3 region: CAISLAGGSDTQYF. The CDR3 coding sequence is TGTGCCATCAGTCTAGCGGGAGGATCAGATACGCAGTATTTT.

The table lists this clonotype with many counts. The chain carries TRBV7-8 and TRBJ2-3; TRBD1 matches 8 bases. The germline V gene has CDR1 SGHVS and CDR2 FQNEAQ. CDR3 length: 16 residues. V lost 1 base to trimming and J lost 6 bases; unmatched junction nucleotides: 9. The CDR3 loop reads CASSLDGAGGSDTQYF. CDR3 in DNA: TGTGCCAGCAGCTTAGATGGGGCAGGGGGCAGTGATACGCAGTATTTT.

The chain joins TRBV4-1 to TRBJ2-6; D possibly corresponds to TRBD2 (6 bases). The CDR3 runs to 16 residues. Trimming took 0 bases from V and 2 from J, leaving 8 bases between them. Germline assignment: CDR1 MGHRA and CDR2 YSYEKL. The CDR3 loop is CASSQDRRAGANVLTF. The CDR3 DNA sequence: TGCGCCAGCAGCCAAGATAGGAGGGCTGGGGCCAACGTCCTGACTTTC.